Reported below is one TCR beta chain. Its cognate antigen is unknown. Trimming took off 0 bases at V and 0 bases at J, with 8 bases between the two ends. This CDR3 spans 15 amino acids. The germline CDR1 and CDR2 sequences are LNHNV and YYDKDF (reference sequence). These data come from a study of T cell repertoires in cytomegalovirus infection. At the level of the study: Indications of both CMV infection and matching HLA type were provided by public TCR beta signatures. General study findings and limits: Pooled public TCR beta family frequency picked out CMV carriers with the relevant HLA.

Using its own MiXCR run on the reads, TCRdb lists one record per CDR3 protein. The profile shows hundreds of thousands of distinct CDR3 sequences, 35% of them singletons. The sequencing sample was made of PBMCs. The V gene is TRBV15, the J gene TRBJ1-1, with D unclear. This clonotype originated in a human donor in good health (CMV status not recorded). Some clones in this sample may be carry-over from other donors' samples. CDR3 DNA sequence: TGTGCCACCAGCAGAGATCGGTCCCTGAACACTGAAGCTTTCTTT. Amino acid sequence: CATSRDRSLNTEAFF.